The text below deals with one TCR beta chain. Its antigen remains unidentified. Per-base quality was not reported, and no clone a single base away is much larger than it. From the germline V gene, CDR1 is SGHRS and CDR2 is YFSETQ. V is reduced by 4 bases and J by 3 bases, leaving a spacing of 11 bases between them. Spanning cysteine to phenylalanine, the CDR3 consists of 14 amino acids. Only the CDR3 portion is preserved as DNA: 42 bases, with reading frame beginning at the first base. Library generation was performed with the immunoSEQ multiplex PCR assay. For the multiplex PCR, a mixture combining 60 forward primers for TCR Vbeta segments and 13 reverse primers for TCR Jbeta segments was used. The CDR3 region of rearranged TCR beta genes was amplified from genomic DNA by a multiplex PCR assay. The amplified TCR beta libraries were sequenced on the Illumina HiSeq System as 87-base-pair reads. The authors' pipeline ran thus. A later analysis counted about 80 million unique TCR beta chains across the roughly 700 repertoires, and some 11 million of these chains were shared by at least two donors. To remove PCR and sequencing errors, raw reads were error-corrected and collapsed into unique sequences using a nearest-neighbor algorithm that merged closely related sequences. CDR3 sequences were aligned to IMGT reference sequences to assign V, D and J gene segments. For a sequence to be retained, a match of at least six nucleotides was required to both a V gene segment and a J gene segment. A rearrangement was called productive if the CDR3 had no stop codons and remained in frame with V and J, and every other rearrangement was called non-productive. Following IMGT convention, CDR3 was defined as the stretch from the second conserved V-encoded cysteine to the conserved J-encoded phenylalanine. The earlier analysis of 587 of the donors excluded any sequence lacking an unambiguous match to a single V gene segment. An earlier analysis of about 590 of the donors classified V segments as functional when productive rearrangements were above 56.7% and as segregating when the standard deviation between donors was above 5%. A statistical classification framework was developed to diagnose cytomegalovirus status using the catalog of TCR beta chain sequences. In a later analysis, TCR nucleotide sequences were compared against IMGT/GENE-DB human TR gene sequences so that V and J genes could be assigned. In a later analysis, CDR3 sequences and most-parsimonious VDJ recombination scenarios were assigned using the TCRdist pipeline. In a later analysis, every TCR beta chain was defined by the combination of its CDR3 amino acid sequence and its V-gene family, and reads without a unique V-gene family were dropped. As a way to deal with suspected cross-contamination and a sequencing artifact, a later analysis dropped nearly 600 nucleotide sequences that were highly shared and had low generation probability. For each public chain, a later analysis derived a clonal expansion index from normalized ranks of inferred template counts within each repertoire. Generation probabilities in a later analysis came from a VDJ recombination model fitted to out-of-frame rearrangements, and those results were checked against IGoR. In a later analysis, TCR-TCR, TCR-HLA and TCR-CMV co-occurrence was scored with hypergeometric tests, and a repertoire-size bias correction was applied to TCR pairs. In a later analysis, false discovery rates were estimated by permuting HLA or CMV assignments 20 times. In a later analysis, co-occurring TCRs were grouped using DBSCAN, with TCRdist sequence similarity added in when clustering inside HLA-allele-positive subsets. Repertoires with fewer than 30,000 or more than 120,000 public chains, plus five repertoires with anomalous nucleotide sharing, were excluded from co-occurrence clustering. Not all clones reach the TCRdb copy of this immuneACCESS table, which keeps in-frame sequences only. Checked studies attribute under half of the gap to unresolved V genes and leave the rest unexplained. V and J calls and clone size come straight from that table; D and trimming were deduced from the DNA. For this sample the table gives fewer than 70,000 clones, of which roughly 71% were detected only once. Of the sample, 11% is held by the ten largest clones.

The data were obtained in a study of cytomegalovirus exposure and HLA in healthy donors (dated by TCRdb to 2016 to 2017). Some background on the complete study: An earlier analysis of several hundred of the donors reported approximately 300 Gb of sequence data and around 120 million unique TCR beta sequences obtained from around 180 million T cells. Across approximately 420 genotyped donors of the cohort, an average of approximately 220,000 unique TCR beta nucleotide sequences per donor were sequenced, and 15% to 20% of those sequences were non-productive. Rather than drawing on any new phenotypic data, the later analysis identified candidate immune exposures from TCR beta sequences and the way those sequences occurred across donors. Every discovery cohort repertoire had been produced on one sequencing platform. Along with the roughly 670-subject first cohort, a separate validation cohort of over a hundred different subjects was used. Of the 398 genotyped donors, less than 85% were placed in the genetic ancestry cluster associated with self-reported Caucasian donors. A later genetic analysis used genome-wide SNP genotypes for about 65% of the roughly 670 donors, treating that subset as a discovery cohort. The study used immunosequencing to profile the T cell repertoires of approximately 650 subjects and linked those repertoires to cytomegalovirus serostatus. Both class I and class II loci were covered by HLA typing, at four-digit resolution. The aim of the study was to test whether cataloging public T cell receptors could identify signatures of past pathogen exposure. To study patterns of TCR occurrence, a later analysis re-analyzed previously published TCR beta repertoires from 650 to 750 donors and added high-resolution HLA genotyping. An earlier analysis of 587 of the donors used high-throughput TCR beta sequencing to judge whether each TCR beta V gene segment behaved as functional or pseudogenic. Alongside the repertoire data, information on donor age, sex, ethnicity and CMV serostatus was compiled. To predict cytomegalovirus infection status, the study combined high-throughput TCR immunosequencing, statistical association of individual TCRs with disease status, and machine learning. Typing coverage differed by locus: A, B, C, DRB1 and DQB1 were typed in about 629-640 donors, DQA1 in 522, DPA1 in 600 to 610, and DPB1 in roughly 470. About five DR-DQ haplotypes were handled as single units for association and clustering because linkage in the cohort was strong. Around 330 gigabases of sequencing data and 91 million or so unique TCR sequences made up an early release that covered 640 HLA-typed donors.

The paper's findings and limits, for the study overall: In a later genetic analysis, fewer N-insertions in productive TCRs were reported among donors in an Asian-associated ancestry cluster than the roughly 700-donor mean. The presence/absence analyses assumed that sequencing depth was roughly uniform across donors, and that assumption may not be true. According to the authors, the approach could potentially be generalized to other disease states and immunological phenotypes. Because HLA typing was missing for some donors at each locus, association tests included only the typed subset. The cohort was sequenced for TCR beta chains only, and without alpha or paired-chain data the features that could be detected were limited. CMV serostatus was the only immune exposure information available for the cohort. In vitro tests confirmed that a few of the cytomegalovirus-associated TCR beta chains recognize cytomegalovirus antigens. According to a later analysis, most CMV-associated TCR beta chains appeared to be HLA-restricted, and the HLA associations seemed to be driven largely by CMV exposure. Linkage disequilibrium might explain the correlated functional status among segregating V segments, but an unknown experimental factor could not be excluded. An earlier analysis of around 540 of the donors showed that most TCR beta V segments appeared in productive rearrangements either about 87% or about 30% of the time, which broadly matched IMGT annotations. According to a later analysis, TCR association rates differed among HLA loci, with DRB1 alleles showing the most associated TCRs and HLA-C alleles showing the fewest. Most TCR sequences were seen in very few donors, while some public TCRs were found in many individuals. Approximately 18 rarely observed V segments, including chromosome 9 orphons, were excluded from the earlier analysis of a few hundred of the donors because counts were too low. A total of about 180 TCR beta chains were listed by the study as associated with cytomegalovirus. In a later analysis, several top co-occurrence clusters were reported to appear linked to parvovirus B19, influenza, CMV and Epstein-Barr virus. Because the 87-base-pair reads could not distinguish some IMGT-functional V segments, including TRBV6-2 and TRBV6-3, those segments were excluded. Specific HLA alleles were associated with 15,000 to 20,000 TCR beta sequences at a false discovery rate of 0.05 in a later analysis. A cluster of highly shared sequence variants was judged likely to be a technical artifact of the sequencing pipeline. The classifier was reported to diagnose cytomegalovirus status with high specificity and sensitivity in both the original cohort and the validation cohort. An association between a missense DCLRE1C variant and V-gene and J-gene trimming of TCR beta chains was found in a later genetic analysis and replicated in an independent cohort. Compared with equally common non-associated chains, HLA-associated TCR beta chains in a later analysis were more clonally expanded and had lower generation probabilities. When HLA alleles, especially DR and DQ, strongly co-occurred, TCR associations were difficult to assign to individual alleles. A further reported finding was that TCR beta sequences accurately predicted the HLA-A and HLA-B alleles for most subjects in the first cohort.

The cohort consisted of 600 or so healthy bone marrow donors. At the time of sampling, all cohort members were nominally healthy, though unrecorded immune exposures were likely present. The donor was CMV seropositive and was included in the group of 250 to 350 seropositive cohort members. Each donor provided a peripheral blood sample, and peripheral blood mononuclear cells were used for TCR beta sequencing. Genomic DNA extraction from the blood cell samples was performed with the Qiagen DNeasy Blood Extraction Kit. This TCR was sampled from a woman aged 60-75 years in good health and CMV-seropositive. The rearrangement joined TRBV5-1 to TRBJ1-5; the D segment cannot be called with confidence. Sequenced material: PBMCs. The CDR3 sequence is CASSPGGFNQPQHF. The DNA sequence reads TGCGCCAGCAGCCCCGGAGGGTTCAATCAGCCCCAGCATTTT.